This entry lists 19 T cell receptor beta chains sequenced from one sample in a study of OX40 agonist ivuxolimab in advanced cancers. Method: immunoSEQ multiplex PCR; TCRdb's copy keeps in-frame clones and lacks some. The sample includes 70,000 to 75,000 clones, almost 90% of them seen just once. Material: CD4+ or CD8+ T cells sorted from blood, obtained in a trial of the OX40 agonist ivuxolimab. The receptor source for this set is an adult with an advanced solid tumor such as melanoma, head and neck, liver or kidney cancer.

This chain links TRBV2 with TRBJ1-5; D is perhaps TRBD1 (5 bases). Trimming shortened V by 3 bases and J by 9 bases, and 15 bases separated the two germline ends. CDR1 is SNHLY, CDR2 FYNNEI, per germline. The CDR3 has 14 residues. The CDR3 nucleotides are TGTGCCAGCAGTGAGAACAGGTGGGATGGGCCCCAGCATTTT. As protein: CASSENRWDGPQHF.

This chain joins TRBV5-6 and TRBJ2-7; 8 positions agree with TRBD2. The germline CDR1 and CDR2 sequences are SGHDT and YYEEEE. This CDR3 comprises 15 residues. The junction had 9 bases not matched to a gene; V was cut back by 5 bases and J by 2 bases. CDR3 sequence (DNA): TGTGCCAGCAGGCAATTGGGGACTAGTACCTACGAGCAGTACTTC. Encoded protein: CASRQLGTSTYEQYF.

J is TRBJ1-2 and V is TRBV6-5; no clear D gene. The CDR3 spans 15 residues. Germline CDR1 and CDR2: MNHEY and SVGAGI. V was trimmed by 2 bases and J by 0 bases, leaving 10 bases between them. The CDR3 is CASSYREAANYGYTF. CDR3 bases: TGTGCCAGCAGTTACCGGGAGGCAGCTAACTATGGCTACACCTTC.

This chain joins TRBV7-9 and TRBJ2-1, with 9 bases fitting TRBD1. The CDR3 extends over 15 amino acids. Germline assignment: CDR1 SEHNR and CDR2 FQNEAQ (reference sequence). V shed 4 bases, J shed 4 bases, and the junction held 5 bases outside the gene matches. CDR3 coding DNA: TGTGCCAGCAGCTCATCGGGACAGGGATACAATGAGCAGTTCTTC. It encodes CASSSSGQGYNEQFF. The full variable domain, in which reference TRBV7-9 and TRBJ2-1 provide the parts outside the CDR3, is DTGVSQNPRHKITKRGQNVTFRCDPISEHNRLYWYRQTLGQGPEFLTYFQNEAQLEKSRLLSDRFSAERPKGSFSTLEIQRTEQGDSAMYLCASSSSGQGYNEQFFGPGTRLTVL.

This chain links TRBV4-1 with TRBJ1-6; TRBD1 matches at 10 bases. This CDR3 has 18 amino acids. V gave up 0 bases and J gave up 9 bases; unmatched junction bases: 11. The germline V gene has CDR1 MGHRA and CDR2 YSYEKL. The CDR3 loop reads CASSQERGPDRGRSPLHF. The CDR3 coding sequence is TGCGCCAGCAGCCAAGAGCGGGGGCCAGACAGGGGGCGTTCACCCCTCCACTTT.

The V and J genes are TRBV5-1 and TRBJ1-1; 7 bases are a match to TRBD1. J was trimmed by 2 bases and V by 0 bases; bases with no gene match: 4. The CDR3 is 15 residues long. Germline loops: CDR1 SGHRS, CDR2 YFSETQ. The CDR3 is CASSLVGTVNTEAFF. CDR3 nucleotides: TGCGCCAGCAGCTTGGTTGGGACAGTAAACACTGAAGCTTTCTTT.

V is TRBV6-1 and J is TRBJ1-1, with TRBD1 identical over 7 bases. Germline CDR1 and CDR2: MNHNS and SASEGT. V gave up 5 bases and J gave up 7 bases; unmatched junction bases: 7. This CDR3 contains 13 residues. Here the CDR3 DNA reads TGTGCCAGCAGTCTTGGGACAGTCGATGAAGCTTTCTTT. This codes for CASSLGTVDEAFF.

The chain combines TRBV11-3 with TRBJ1-2; D gene uncertain. The CDR3 covers 15 residues. V was clipped by 5 bases and J by 4 bases, with 17 bases between them. Germline CDR1 SGHNT, CDR2 YENEEA. For the CDR3, the DNA is TGTGCCAGCAGCGGAGGGCCCCCCGCGGCCTATGGCTACACCTTC. Translation gives CASSGGPPAAYGYTF.

As DNA, the CDR3 is TGTGCCATCCGAGCGGGAGAAGAGACCCAGTACTTC. Its translation is CAIRAGEETQYF. V gene TRBV6-6 combines with J gene TRBJ2-5; 8 bases are shared with TRBD2. Trimming removed 10 bases from V and 3 bases from J; junction bases left unmatched: 4. CDR1 and CDR2 (germline): MNHNY, SVGAGI (reference sequence). The CDR3 length is 12 residues.

The chain couples TRBV2 to TRBJ2-5; a possible D gene is TRBD1 (6 bases). Germline CDR1 reads SNHLY; CDR2 reads FYNNEI. The ends were cut back, 10 bases at V and 5 bases at J, with 11 bases in the middle. The CDR3 has 11 amino acids. The CDR3 spells CATTGMETQYF. The CDR3 region has the DNA TGTGCCACCACAGGGATGGAGACCCAGTACTTC.

V is TRBV7-8 and J is TRBJ2-5; D gene uncertain. Per the germline V gene, CDR1 is SGHVS and CDR2 is FQNEAQ. The CDR3 totals 14 residues. The V and J ends lost 4 bases and 4 bases respectively, with 13 bases between them. The CDR3 DNA sequence: TGTGCCAGCAGCTCTACAAAAGTACGAGAGACCCAGTACTTC. Amino acid sequence: CASSSTKVRETQYF.

The CDR3 loop reads CATRRGSGSLTYNEQFF. The DNA for the CDR3 is TGTGCCACACGGAGGGGTAGCGGGAGCCTCACCTACAATGAGCAGTTCTTC. This chain links TRBV15 with TRBJ2-1; 9 nucleotides align to TRBD2. V shed 9 bases and J 2 bases; nucleotides not matched to a gene: 14. In germline, CDR1 is LNHNV, CDR2 YYDKDF (reference sequence). The CDR3 loop spans 17 amino acids. Complete variable domain (other parts from reference TRBV15 and TRBJ2-1): DAMVIQNPRYQVTQFGKPVTLSCSQTLNHNVMYWYQQKSSQAPKLLFHYYDKDFNNEADTPDNFQSRRPNTSFCFLDIRSPGLGDTAMYLCATRRGSGSLTYNEQFFGPGTRLTVL.

V gene TRBV29-1 combines with J gene TRBJ2-7; D is undetermined. Trimming shortened V by 1 base and J by 3 bases, and 7 bases separated the two germline ends. The CDR3 has 12 amino acids. Per the germline V gene, CDR1 is SQVTM and CDR2 is ANQGSEA. For the CDR3, the DNA is TGCAGCGTTGAAGTTGTCAGCTACGAGCAGTACTTC. It is translated as CSVEVVSYEQYF.

The chain couples TRBV5-1 to TRBJ2-7; D is possibly TRBD2 (7 bases). V was cut by 0 bases and J by 2 bases, with 15 bases left in between. This CDR3 region has 16 residues. Germline CDR1 reads SGHRS; CDR2 reads YFSETQ. In DNA form, the CDR3 reads TGCGCCAGCAGCTTGGATGGGGGGGCGGTAACCTACGAGCAGTACTTC. It encodes CASSLDGGAVTYEQYF.

The rearrangement links TRBV28 to TRBJ1-1; no clear D gene. Trimming pared 5 bases from V and 2 bases from J, leaving 3 bases between. Per the germline V gene, CDR1 is MDHEN and CDR2 is SYDVKM. The CDR3 is made up of 11 amino acids. The CDR3 DNA follows: TGTGCCAGCAGTATTAACACTGAAGCTTTCTTT. It translates to CASSINTEAFF.

The chain has TRBV7-9 and TRBJ2-1, with TRBD1 matching 10 bases. The CDR3 spans 16 residues. Trimming at V came to 5 bases and at J to 3 bases, leaving 7 bases not matched to a gene. Per germline, CDR1 SEHNR and CDR2 FQNEAQ (reference sequence). CDR3 protein: CASSGRGQGIYNEQFF. In nucleotides, the CDR3 is TGTGCCAGCAGCGGGCGGGGACAGGGGATCTACAATGAGCAGTTCTTC.

This clone was seen a single time. The sample carries other DNA sequences with the same CDR3. The rearrangement joins TRBV6-6 to TRBJ1-6, with D maybe TRBD1 (5 bases). The CDR3 has 16 residues. V lost 6 bases and J 7 bases, leaving 19 bases between the germline ends. The germline V gene encodes CDR1 MNHNY and CDR2 SVGAGI (reference sequence). CDR3 nucleotide sequence: TGTGCCAGCAGCGGCGGGGCAGGGACGGGGAATTCACCCCTCCACTTT. The encoded protein is CASSGGAGTGNSPLHF.

The CDR3 bases are TGTGCCAGCAGTGATCCCCGCTCCTACGAGCAGTACTTC. It encodes CASSDPRSYEQYF. The V gene is TRBV2, the J gene TRBJ2-5; D remains ambiguous. The end of the DNA fits TRBJ2-7 better, so the J call may be wrong. The germline gives CDR1 SNHLY, CDR2 FYNNEI. The CDR3 length is 13 residues.

The chain carries TRBV18 and TRBJ1-1; D perhaps matches TRBD1 (6 bases). V lost 6 bases and J lost 7, with 36 bases in between. The CDR3 has 20 residues. Germline-derived CDR1 and CDR2 are KGHSH and LQKENI. The CDR3 sequence is CASSKEGHLLRRPEGDEAFF. Written as DNA, the CDR3 is TGTGCCAGCTCCAAGGAGGGACACCTACTGCGTCGCCCAGAAGGAGATGAAGCTTTCTTT.